This TCR beta chain was documented in a study of blood T cells in healthy people across ages. Study conclusions and caveats: Estimated diversity that came from one million T cells was considered an underestimate.

Worth noting for this clonotype: Its antigen is not identified.

The CDR3 runs to 17 residues. The germline V gene has CDR1 DFQATT and CDR2 SNEGSKA (reference sequence). Alongside a J-beta primer mix, a sample-barcoded 5' primer served in a second PCR lasting about 7 to 11 cycles. TCRdb processed the 5' RACE reads anew with MiXCR; each CDR3 protein has one entry. The data contain 650,000 to 700,000 distinct CDR3 sequences, about a third of them singletons. The chain has TRBV20-1 and TRBJ2-4; D is possibly TRBD1 (6 bases). The J call may not be correct, given that the DNA end is closer to TRBJ2-5. This sequence originates from a woman at least 80 years old in good health. Specimen: blood. In nucleotides, the CDR3 is TGCAGTGCTAGAGATTCCGCTTTAGGAACAGGGCAAGAGACCCAGTACTTC. Its translation is CSARDSALGTGQETQYF.